The clone carrying this T cell receptor beta chain has only one observation. Its antigen is unidentified. The CDR3 has 14 amino acids. From germline, CDR1 is DFQATT and CDR2 SNEGSKA (reference sequence). Deletions cut 2 bases from V and 5 bases from J, with 13 bases between. After constant-region reverse-primer amplification, full-length variable regions underwent semi-nested PCR with Nested Universal Primer A. MiXCR was run by TCRdb on the 5' RACE reads, yielding one entry per CDR3 protein. The top ten hold approximately 2.2% of the sample, which has 55,000 to 75,000 distinct CDR3 sequences, under 35% seen once. Study-wide findings and caveats: Tumor Treg TCRs overlapped most with tumor naive CD4+ cells. Tumor memory CD4+ T cell TCR gene usage was found to cluster with blood and lymph node memory CD4+ cells and with lymph node naive CD4+ cells.

J is TRBJ2-1 and V is TRBV20-1; D is possibly TRBD2 (6 bases). The sequenced material came from tumor-infiltrating naive CD4+ T cells sorted from the breast tumor. The subset: naive CD4+ T cells, CD4+CD45RA+CD25-. The receptor was isolated from a female donor with breast cancer. CDR3 sequence: CSARRGTRNNEQFF. The CDR3 DNA reads as TGCAGTGCTAGACGCGGGACCAGGAACAATGAGCAGTTCTTC.